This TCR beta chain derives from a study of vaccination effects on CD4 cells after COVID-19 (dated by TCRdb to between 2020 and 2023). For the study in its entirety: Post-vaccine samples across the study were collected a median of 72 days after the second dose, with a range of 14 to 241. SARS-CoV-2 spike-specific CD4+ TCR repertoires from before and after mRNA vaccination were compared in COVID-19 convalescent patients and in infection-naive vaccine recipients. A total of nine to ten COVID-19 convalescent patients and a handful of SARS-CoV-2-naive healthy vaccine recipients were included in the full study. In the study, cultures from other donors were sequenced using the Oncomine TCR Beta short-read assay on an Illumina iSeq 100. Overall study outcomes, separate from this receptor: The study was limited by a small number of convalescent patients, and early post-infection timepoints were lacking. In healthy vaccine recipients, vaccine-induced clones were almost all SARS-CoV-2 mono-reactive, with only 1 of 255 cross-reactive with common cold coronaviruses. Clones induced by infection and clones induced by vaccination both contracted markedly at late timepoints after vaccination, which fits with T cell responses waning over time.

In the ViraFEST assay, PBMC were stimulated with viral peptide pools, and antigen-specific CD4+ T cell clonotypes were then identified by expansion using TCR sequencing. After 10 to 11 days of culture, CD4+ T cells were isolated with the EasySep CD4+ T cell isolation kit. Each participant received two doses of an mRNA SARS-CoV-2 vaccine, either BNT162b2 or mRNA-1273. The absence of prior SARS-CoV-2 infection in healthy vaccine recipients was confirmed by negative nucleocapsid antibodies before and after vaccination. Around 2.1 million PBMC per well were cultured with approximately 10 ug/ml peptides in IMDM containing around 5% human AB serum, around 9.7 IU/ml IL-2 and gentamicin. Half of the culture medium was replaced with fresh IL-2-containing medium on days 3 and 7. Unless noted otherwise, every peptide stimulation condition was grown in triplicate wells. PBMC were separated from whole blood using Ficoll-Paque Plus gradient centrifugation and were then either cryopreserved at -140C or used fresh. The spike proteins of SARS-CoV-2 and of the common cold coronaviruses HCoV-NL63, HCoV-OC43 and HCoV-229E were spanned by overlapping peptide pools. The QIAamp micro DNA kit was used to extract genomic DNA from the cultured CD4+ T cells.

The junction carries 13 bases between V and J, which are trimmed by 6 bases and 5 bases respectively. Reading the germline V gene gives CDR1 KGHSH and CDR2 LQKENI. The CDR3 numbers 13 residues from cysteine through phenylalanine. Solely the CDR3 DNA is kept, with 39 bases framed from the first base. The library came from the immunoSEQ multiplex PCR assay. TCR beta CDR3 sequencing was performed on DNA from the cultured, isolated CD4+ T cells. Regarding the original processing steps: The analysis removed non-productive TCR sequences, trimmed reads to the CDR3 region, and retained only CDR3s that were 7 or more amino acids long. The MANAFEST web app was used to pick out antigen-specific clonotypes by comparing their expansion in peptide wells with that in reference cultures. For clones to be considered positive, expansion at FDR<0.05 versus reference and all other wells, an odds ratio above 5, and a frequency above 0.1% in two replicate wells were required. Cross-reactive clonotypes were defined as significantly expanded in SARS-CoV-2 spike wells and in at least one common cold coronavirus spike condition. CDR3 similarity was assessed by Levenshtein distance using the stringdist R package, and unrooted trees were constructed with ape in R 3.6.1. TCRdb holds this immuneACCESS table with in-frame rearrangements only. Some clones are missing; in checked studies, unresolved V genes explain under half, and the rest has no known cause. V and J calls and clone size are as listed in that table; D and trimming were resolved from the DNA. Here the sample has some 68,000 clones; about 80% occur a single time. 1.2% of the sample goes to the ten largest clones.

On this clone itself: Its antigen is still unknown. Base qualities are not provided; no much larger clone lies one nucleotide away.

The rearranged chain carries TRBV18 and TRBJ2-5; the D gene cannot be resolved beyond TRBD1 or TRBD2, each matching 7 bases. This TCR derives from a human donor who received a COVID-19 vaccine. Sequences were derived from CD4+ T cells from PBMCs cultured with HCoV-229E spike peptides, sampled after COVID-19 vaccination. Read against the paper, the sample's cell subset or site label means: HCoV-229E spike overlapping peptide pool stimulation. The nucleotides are TGTGCCAGCTCCCAGGGGGGGCCGGAGACCCAGTACTTC. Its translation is CASSQGGPETQYF.